This T cell receptor beta chain emerged from a study of response to subunit inactivated influenza vaccine. With 5 bases removed from V and 4 bases from J, the gap between germline ends came to 11 bases. CDR3 length: 12 residues. Germline values: CDR1 SQVTM, CDR2 ANQGSEA. TCRdb passed the RT-PCR reads through MiXCR, listing each CDR3 protein once. The sample lists about 570,000 distinct CDR3 sequences, approximately 10% occurring once. This clonotype was detected only a few times. The same data also contributed to another study, on T cells expressing NK-cell markers. That investigation notes: As the method of synthesis, 5'RACE template switching with UMIs yielded TCR beta cDNA.

The chain carries TRBV29-1 and TRBJ1-1; the D gene is possibly TRBD1 (6 bases). The material sequenced was PBMCs from blood, taken on the day of vaccination. The clonotype comes from a man aged 50 to 59 who received an inactivated influenza vaccine. The CDR3 loop reads CSVLWGATEAFF. CDR3 DNA sequence: TGCAGCGTTCTTTGGGGGGCCACTGAAGCTTTCTTT.